The 8 T cell receptor beta chains below come from one sample, sequenced in a study of T cells after yellow fever vaccination. TCRdb re-called the 5' RACE reads with MiXCR, one entry per CDR3 protein. This table holds 620,000 or so distinct CDR3 sequences, 12% found once. This material consisted of PBMCs, taken on the day of the yellow fever booster vaccination. The receptors stem from a man younger than 45 who received the YFV17D yellow fever vaccine.

This chain connects TRBV6-5 to TRBJ2-5, with unresolved D. The CDR3 has 15 residues. V was shortened by 0 bases and J by 0 bases, with 8 bases between the two germline ends. Germline CDR1 and CDR2: MNHEY and SVGAGI. CDR3 nucleotide sequence: TGTGCCAGCAGTTACTCCTCAGGCCACCAAGAGACCCAGTACTTC. Its translation: CASSYSSGHQETQYF.

Only a few counts were recorded for this clonotype. The chain links TRBV12-3 or TRBV12-4 to TRBJ2-1, with 12 bases that match TRBD2. This CDR3 has 16 residues. V lost 5 bases and J lost 7; bases outside the gene matches: 9. The CDR3 spells CASSAGGTSGRNEQFF. The CDR3 bases are TGTGCCAGCAGTGCCGGCGGAACTAGCGGGAGGAATGAGCAGTTCTTC.

This rearrangement joins TRBV18 to TRBJ2-7; 7 nucleotides line up with TRBD1. This CDR3 comprises 13 residues. Germline CDR1 reads KGHSH; CDR2 reads LQKENI. With 6 bases clipped from V and 6 bases from J, the junction kept 8 bases outside the gene matches. In DNA form, the CDR3 reads TGTGCCAGCTCCTACAACAGGGGCTCCGAGCAGTACTTC. Encoded protein: CASSYNRGSEQYF.

This clonotype was seen a handful of times. The CDR3 here is CSAKWAGVNTGELFF. In DNA, the CDR3 is TGCAGTGCTAAGTGGGCGGGAGTAAACACCGGGGAGCTGTTTTTT. This chain links TRBV20-1 with TRBJ2-2; TRBD2 agrees at 7 bases. Germline V gene data show CDR1 as DFQATT and CDR2 as SNEGSKA (reference sequence). There are 15 residues in the CDR3. V was clipped by 4 bases and J by 2 bases; unmatched bases: 7.

This chain connects TRBV20-1 to TRBJ2-5; D remains unclear. The CDR3 consists of 13 residues. Trimming left V 0 bases short and J 0 bases short, with 5 bases between. The germline gives CDR1 DFQATT, CDR2 SNEGSKA (reference sequence). CDR3 loop: CSARDSYQETQYF. Written as DNA, the CDR3 is TGCAGTGCTAGAGATTCTTACCAAGAGACCCAGTACTTC.

The V call is TRBV4-3, the J call TRBJ2-1; D is unclear. Per germline, CDR1 LGHNA and CDR2 YSLEER. V was clipped by 0 bases and J by 2 bases, with 5 bases between them. The CDR3 has 14 residues. In DNA, the CDR3 is TGCGCCAGCAGCCAAGACCTGACCTACAATGAGCAGTTCTTC. This sequence encodes CASSQDLTYNEQFF.

This chain connects TRBV9 to TRBJ1-1; tentative D call: TRBD1 (5 bases). In germline, CDR1 is SGDLS, CDR2 YYNGEE. Trimming removed 4 bases from V and 1 base from J, with 17 bases in between. CDR3 length equals 16 residues. This CDR3 reads CASSPHGGQGNTEAFF. The CDR3 region has the DNA TGTGCCAGCAGCCCCCATGGTGGGCAGGGGAACACTGAAGCTTTCTTT.

V and J are TRBV25-1 and TRBJ2-2, with D possibly TRBD2 on 5 matching bases. The CDR3 runs to 15 residues. Per germline, CDR1 MGHDK and CDR2 SYGVNS. Trimming pared 8 bases from V and 2 bases from J, leaving 15 bases between. CDR3 sequence: CASRRTGVNTGELFF. As DNA, the CDR3 is TGTGCCAGCCGAAGGACCGGGGTAAACACCGGGGAGCTGTTTTTT.